This T cell receptor (beta chain) was identified during a study of cytomegalovirus exposure and HLA in healthy donors. V lost 4 bases, J lost 7 bases, and 15 bases lay in between. The CDR3 loop spans 13 amino acids. In germline, CDR1 is SGHNT, CDR2 YYREEE (reference sequence). With respect to this clone: Its antigen is currently unknown.

Points from the study as a whole: Earlier analysis looked at TCR beta V segments, and most were productive about 90% or about 30% of the time. Analysis performed later found approximately 17,000 TCR beta sequences associated with HLA alleles at 0.05 false discovery rate.

In the PCR, 60 Vbeta and 13 Jbeta primers were used. Libraries were prepared by immunoSEQ multiplex PCR; TCRdb keeps only in-frame clonotypes and omits some of them. This repertoire shows about 130,000 clones, less than 85% found once; its top ten account for 1%. The genes are TRBV5-4 and TRBJ2-7; TRBD2 might be the D (6 bases). This TCR came from a man aged 35 to 55 in good health and CMV-seronegative. Sequencing input: PBMCs. CDR3 nucleotide sequence: TGTGCCAGCAGCATTTGGTGGCGGGGAGAGCAGTACTTC. This encodes CASSIWWRGEQYF.